This record covers a single T cell receptor beta chain. Its antigen is currently unknown. Treatment: roughly 10-day PBMC culture with coronavirus spike peptide pools or control peptides (ViraFEST assay). With the Oncomine TCR Beta short-read assay, DNA from cultured CD4+ T cells was sequenced. One entry per CDR3 protein results from TCRdb running MiXCR on the PCR reads. Seen here are roughly 20,000 distinct CDR3 sequences, around 56% observed once, and the top ten hold approximately 8%. These data are taken from a study of vaccination and CD4 T cells after COVID-19. The sequenced sample was CD4+ T cells from blood, cultured in vitro. The sequence derives from a human donor who had recovered from COVID-19.

The CDR3 nucleotides read TGTGCCAGCAGCTTAATGCTAGATGGGGACACTGAAGCTTTCTTT. It translates to CASSLMLDGDTEAFF. This chain joins TRBV11-2 and TRBJ1-1; no clear D. Germline V lookup: CDR1 SGHAT, CDR2 FQNNGV. The CDR3 loop spans 15 amino acids. Trimming removed 2 bases from V and 3 bases from J, with 13 bases in between.